The 21 T cell receptor beta chains given below trace back to one sample, sequenced in a study of human T cells and chemical hapten exposure. Time point specified: patch test 1, 2 weeks after DPC sensitization. As to treatment: therapeutic diphenylcyclopropenone sensitization with weekly scalp DPC. TCRdb re-analysed the RACE reads in MiXCR, keeping a single row per CDR3 protein. The profile shows 370,000 or so distinct CDR3 sequences, more than 4.5% of them singletons. The material was whole blood, obtained in connection with sensitization to the hapten diphenylcyclopropenone (DPC). These receptors all stem from a woman aged 45-59 years with alopecia areata. Some clones in this sample may be carry-over from other donors' samples.

This clonotype has a count of ten or more. The chain has TRBV5-6 and TRBJ2-3; 16 bases are a match to TRBD2. The germline CDR1 and CDR2 sequences are SGHDT and YYEEEE. CDR3 size: 18 residues. The junction had 7 bases not matched to a gene; V was cut back by 4 bases and J by 2 bases. This CDR3 is CASSPGLAGGLATDTQYF. CDR3 in DNA: TGTGCCAGCAGCCCGGGACTAGCGGGGGGGCTCGCCACAGATACGCAGTATTTT.

This clonotype turned up a few times. The chain is built from TRBV14 and TRBJ1-1; TRBD1 is a possible D gene (5 bases). V dropped 0 bases and J dropped 8 bases, with 10 bases sitting between them. CDR1 is SGHDN, CDR2 FVKESK, per germline. The length of the CDR3 is 13 residues. CDR3 loop: CASSQERGYEAFF. The CDR3 DNA reads as TGTGCCAGCAGCCAAGAAAGGGGTTACGAAGCTTTCTTT. The full variable domain, completed using reference TRBV14 and TRBJ1-1, is EAGVTQFPSHSVIEKGQTVTLRCDPISGHDNLYWYRRVMGKEIKFLLHFVKESKQDESGMPNNRFLAERTGGTYSTLKVQPAELEDSGVYFCASSQERGYEAFFGQGTRLTVV.

In this sample, this clonotype turned up many times. The V call is TRBV28, the J call TRBJ2-7; D remains ambiguous. With 2 bases removed from V and 0 bases from J, the gap between germline ends came to 8 bases. The germline V gene has CDR1 MDHEN and CDR2 SYDVKM. There are 14 residues in the CDR3. DNA for the CDR3: TGTGCCAGCAGTTTAGGCTTGAGCTCCTACGAGCAGTACTTC. Translating it yields CASSLGLSSYEQYF.

This clonotype occurred many times. The V call is TRBV29-1, the J call TRBJ1-2; possible D gene TRBD1, 5 bases. Germline CDR1 is SQVTM and CDR2 is ANQGSEA. V was clipped by 4 bases and J by 5 bases, with 14 bases between them. This CDR3 has 13 residues. DNA of the CDR3: TGCAGCGTTGTTCGGACGGAGGGGTATGGCTACACCTTC. It encodes CSVVRTEGYGYTF.

A few counts support this clonotype. This chain joins TRBV7-2 and TRBJ2-1; maybe TRBD1 (5 bases). The CDR3 is 14 amino acids. The ends were cut back, 4 bases at V and 8 bases at J, with 15 bases in the middle. Looked up from germline, CDR1 is SGHTA and CDR2 is FQGNSA. The CDR3 coding sequence is TGTGCCAGCAGCTCCTTTACAGGAATCGATGAGCAGTTCTTC. Protein sequence: CASSSFTGIDEQFF.

This clonotype has ten or more counts. The rearrangement uses TRBV20-1 and TRBJ2-3, with 9 bases aligning to TRBD2. Germline values: CDR1 DFQATT, CDR2 SNEGSKA (reference sequence). The CDR3 has 15 amino acids. The J segment lost 6 bases and the V segment lost 0 bases, leaving 7 bases of the junction unmatched. The chain's CDR3 is CSARDLGGRADTQYF. For the CDR3, the DNA is TGCAGTGCTAGAGATCTTGGCGGGAGGGCGGATACGCAGTATTTT.

This clonotype has at least ten counts. The CDR3 DNA is TGTGCCAGCAGTTACTCGGGGTTTGGTCCCTACGAGCAGTACTTC. It yields the protein CASSYSGFGPYEQYF. The chain links TRBV6-2 or TRBV6-3 to TRBJ2-7; D not resolved. The V end was cut by 0 bases, the J end by 2 bases, with 11 bases between. Germline V gene lookup returns CDR1 MNHEY and CDR2 SVGEGT. The CDR3 is made up of 15 amino acids.

This clonotype has a count of ten or more. This chain joins TRBV6-1 and TRBJ1-1; D remains unclear. The V and J ends lost 2 bases and 1 base respectively, with 5 bases between them. Germline V gene lookup returns CDR1 MNHNS and CDR2 SASEGT. This CDR3 is 13 amino acids long. The CDR3 DNA reads TGTGCCAGCAGTGAAACGTGGAACACTGAAGCTTTCTTT. Its protein is CASSETWNTEAFF.

This clonotype was picked up many times. CDR3 nucleotide sequence: TGTGCCAGCAGTTTAAGGCCCCCCTTCCCTGGACAGGACCAAGAGACCCAGTACTTC. Translating gives CASSLRPPFPGQDQETQYF. V and J are TRBV27 and TRBJ2-5; 7 nucleotides align to TRBD1. The germline V gene has CDR1 MNHEY and CDR2 SMNVEV (reference sequence). J lost 0 bases, V lost 2 bases, and 15 bases had no gene match. The CDR3 has 19 amino acids.

The chain links TRBV7-6 to TRBJ2-3, with 12 bases that match TRBD2. The CDR3 spans 16 residues. Trimming took 3 bases from V and 2 from J; bases not matched to a gene: 3. Per germline, CDR1 SGHVS and CDR2 FNYEAQ. The CDR3 spells CASSLGLAGTTDTQYF. In nucleotides, the CDR3 is TGTGCCAGCAGCTTGGGACTAGCGGGCACCACAGATACGCAGTATTTT.

This clonotype was detected many times. The chain has TRBV29-1 and TRBJ1-4; D ambiguous. Trimming took off 4 bases at V and 5 bases at J, with 11 bases between the two ends. This CDR3 comprises 13 residues. CDR1 and CDR2 (germline): SQVTM, ANQGSEA. The chain's CDR3 is CSVGWPPNEKLFF. CDR3 nucleotides: TGCAGCGTTGGATGGCCGCCAAATGAAAAACTGTTTTTT.

This clonotype was observed many times. The V call is TRBV6-5, the J call TRBJ2-1; 7 bases are shared with TRBD2. V was pared by 6 bases and J by 9 bases, with 8 bases of the junction left unmatched. Germline lookup yields CDR1 MNHEY and CDR2 SVGAGI. The CDR3 covers 13 residues. The CDR3 region has the DNA TGTGCCAGCAGGGGTTTTAGGGAGGGTGAGCAGTTCTTC. As protein: CASRGFREGEQFF.

This clonotype was picked up many times. One end of the junction fails to match germline, which may point to a read error. This chain links TRBV20-1 with TRBJ1-1; D remains unclear. The germline V gene has CDR1 DFQATT and CDR2 SNEGSKA (reference sequence). The CDR3 has 12 amino acids. The CDR3 protein is CSASGGTAEAFF. The CDR3 DNA sequence: TGCAGTGCTAGTGGCGGAACGGCTGAGGCTTTCTTT.

In its sample, this clonotype was seen many times. This chain uses TRBV19 with TRBJ2-5, with D possibly TRBD2 on 6 matching bases. The CDR3 contains 13 residues. Germline-derived CDR1 and CDR2 are LNHDA and SQIVND (reference sequence). Between the trimmed V and J ends, which lost 4 bases and 4 bases, there was a span of 10 bases. The CDR3: CASSNSGRETQYF. In nucleotides, the CDR3 is TGTGCCAGTAGTAACTCCGGGAGAGAGACCCAGTACTTC.

This clonotype showed up many times. The chain recombines TRBV9 with TRBJ1-6; a weak D match, TRBD1 (5 bases). Looked up from germline, CDR1 is SGDLS and CDR2 is YYNGEE. V was clipped by 4 bases and J by 6 bases, with 14 bases between them. The CDR3 loop spans 15 amino acids. The CDR3 protein is CASSPRGHPNSPLHF. The CDR3 DNA sequence: TGTGCCAGCAGCCCCCGGGGCCACCCTAATTCACCCCTCCACTTT.

In this sample, this clonotype turned up many times. The chain couples TRBV7-2 to TRBJ2-5; TRBD2 aligns across 9 bases. V lost 5 bases to trimming and J lost 0 bases; unmatched junction nucleotides: 7. The CDR3 is 16 amino acids. CDR1 is SGHTA, CDR2 FQGNSA, per germline. The CDR3 loop reads CASSPRTSEYQETQYF. The CDR3 nucleotides are TGTGCCAGCAGCCCCAGGACTAGCGAGTACCAAGAGACCCAGTACTTC.

This clonotype has a count of ten or more. The chain recombines TRBV20-1 with TRBJ2-5, with TRBD1 identical over 7 bases. Germline loops: CDR1 DFQATT, CDR2 SNEGSKA (reference sequence). V gave up 8 bases and J gave up 2 bases; unmatched junction bases: 8. The CDR3 consists of 13 residues. The CDR3 DNA reads as TGCAGTTCCAGGGGGTTGAGGCAAGAGACCCAGTACTTC. This gives the protein CSSRGLRQETQYF.

This clonotype was recorded many times. The V gene is TRBV2, the J gene TRBJ1-5; TRBD1 might be the D (6 bases). V gave up 11 bases and J gave up 3 bases, with 23 bases separating them. The CDR3 extends over 16 amino acids. The germline gives CDR1 SNHLY, CDR2 FYNNEI. CDR3: CAGGGTGTGTNQPQHF. CDR3 in DNA: TGTGCCGGGGGGGGCACAGGGACGGGAACCAATCAGCCCCAGCATTTT.

In this sample, this clonotype turned up many times. The gene calls are TRBV5-1 and TRBJ1-2; D remains unclear. The CDR3 runs to 14 residues. Trimming cost V 3 bases and J 0 bases, with 9 bases left between them. The V gene's germline CDR1 is SGHRS and CDR2 YFSETQ. CDR3 DNA sequence: TGCGCCAGCAGCTCGGACCCTGCTAACTATGGCTACACCTTC. As protein: CASSSDPANYGYTF.

V and J are TRBV7-8 and TRBJ1-2; TRBD1 matches at 9 bases. CDR1 and CDR2 from the germline V gene are SGHVS and FQNEAQ. V lost 1 base and J lost 8; bases outside the gene matches: 11. The CDR3 is made up of 16 amino acids. The CDR3 loop reads CASSLGQGGVSGGYTF. CDR3 coding DNA: TGTGCCAGCAGCTTAGGACAGGGGGGGGTGTCAGGCGGCTACACCTTC.

This clonotype was seen at least ten times. V and J are TRBV10-3 and TRBJ2-1; D possibly uses TRBD1 or TRBD2 (5 bases each). Trimming left V 11 bases short and J 5 bases short, with 19 bases between. The CDR3 runs to 14 residues. Germline CDR1 and CDR2: ENHRY and SYGVKD. The CDR3 DNA follows: TGTGCCGTCCCTTCTCGGGACGGAAACAATGAGCAGTTCTTC. Its translation: CAVPSRDGNNEQFF.